Each of the 23 T cell receptor beta chains below was sequenced from the same sample in a study of control samples from healthy donors and cancer patients. Measured with immunoSEQ multiplex PCR; TCRdb has only the in-frame clones, and not every one. Among about 170,000 clones listed, about 94% were seen once. Sequencing input: blood. These receptors were taken from a woman aged 55-70 years in good health.

The chain uses TRBV25-1 and TRBJ1-2; TRBD1 aligns across 12 bases. The junction had 12 bases not matched to a gene; V was cut back by 0 bases and J by 7 bases. The CDR3 has 18 amino acids. Germline CDR1 is MGHDK and CDR2 is SYGVNS. The chain's CDR3 is CASSEYSGTGGTIGGYTF. CDR3 coding DNA: TGTGCCAGCAGTGAATACTCCGGGACAGGGGGCACCATAGGTGGCTACACCTTC.

CDR3 residues: CASRPTGQGEKLFF. DNA for the CDR3: TGTGCCAGCAGGCCCACGGGACAGGGGGAAAAACTGTTTTTT. The rearrangement joins TRBV5-5 to TRBJ1-4; 10 bases are shared with TRBD1. After removal of 5 bases from V and 8 bases from J, the junction contained 6 bases not matched to a gene. Germline V CDR1 and CDR2: SGHKS, YYEKEE (reference sequence). The CDR3 is made up of 14 amino acids. The full variable domain, rest sourced from reference TRBV5-5 and TRBJ1-4, is DAGVTQSPTHLIKTRGQQVTLRCSPISGHKSVSWYQQVLGQGPQFIFQYYEKEERGRGNFPDRFSARQFPNYSSELNVNALLLGDSALYLCASRPTGQGEKLFFGSGTQLSVL.

CDR3 region: CASSSAPEYNEQFF. The CDR3, as DNA: TGTGCCAGCAGCTCGGCGCCGGAGTACAATGAGCAGTTCTTC. The chain couples TRBV7-9 to TRBJ2-1, with unresolved D. This CDR3 comprises 14 residues. Germline-derived CDR1 and CDR2 are SEHNR and FQNEAQ (reference sequence). Between the trimmed V and J ends, which lost 4 bases and 4 bases, there was a span of 11 bases.

This chain joins TRBV6-2 or TRBV6-3 and TRBJ1-1; D is undetermined. The CDR3 length is 14 residues. The germline V gene has CDR1 MNHEY and CDR2 SVGEGT. V was pared by 2 bases and J by 2 bases, with 9 bases between. The CDR3 region has the DNA TGTGCCAGCAGTTACGCCCAGGATAACACTGAAGCTTTCTTT. This encodes CASSYAQDNTEAFF.

The V and J genes are TRBV30 and TRBJ1-2; D is possibly TRBD1 (5 bases). V shed 0 bases and J shed 0 bases, with 11 bases lying between them. Germline assignment: CDR1 GTSNPN and CDR2 SVGIG (reference sequence). The CDR3 length is 15 residues. CDR3 amino acids: CAWSVRGEANYGYTF. Written as DNA, the CDR3 is TGTGCCTGGAGTGTAAGGGGAGAAGCTAACTATGGCTACACCTTC. Together with reference TRBV30 and TRBJ1-2, the CDR3 gives the full variable domain: SQTIHQWPATLVQPVGSPLSLECTVEGTSNPNLYWYRQAAGRGLQLLFYSVGIGQISSEVPQNLSASRPQDRQFILSSKKLLLSDSGFYLCAWSVRGEANYGYTFGSGTRLTVV.

The V and J genes are TRBV7-8 and TRBJ2-3, with TRBD2 as a possible D gene (5 bases). The V gene's germline CDR1 is SGHVS and CDR2 FQNEAQ. V was pared by 1 base and J by 0 bases, with 8 bases between. This CDR3 is 15 amino acids long. The DNA for the CDR3 is TGTGCCAGCAGCTTAGAGCTAGCAAGCACAGATACGCAGTATTTT. It is translated as CASSLELASTDTQYF.

This clone has a single count. The rearrangement uses TRBV4-2 and TRBJ1-3; 8 bases line up with TRBD1. J was trimmed by 7 bases and V by 0 bases; bases with no gene match: 17. The germline V gene has CDR1 LGHNA and CDR2 YNFKEQ. The CDR3 is 19 residues long. The CDR3 coding sequence is TGTGCCAGCAGCCAAGAACGCTACAGGGGGTCTTCGATTTGGAACACCATATATTTT. This codes for CASSQERYRGSSIWNTIYF.

V is TRBV6-5 and J is TRBJ1-3; D is unresolved. CDR1 and CDR2 (germline): MNHEY, SVGAGI. This CDR3 spans 13 amino acids. Trimming took 5 bases from V and 3 from J, leaving 8 bases between them. CDR3: CASSRPIGNTIYF. CDR3 bases: TGTGCCAGCAGTCGCCCAATTGGAAACACCATATATTTT.

This chain uses TRBV6-5 with TRBJ1-1, with TRBD1 as a possible D gene (5 bases). The germline CDR1 and CDR2 sequences are MNHEY and SVGAGI. Trimming took 5 bases from V and 4 from J, leaving 14 bases between them. The CDR3 extends over 14 amino acids. CDR3 nucleotides: TGTGCCAGCAGTAGTGGGGGTTTTAGCACTGAAGCTTTCTTT. This translates into CASSSGGFSTEAFF.

The chain joins TRBV25-1 to TRBJ1-1; D uncertain. CDR1 is MGHDK, CDR2 SYGVNS, per germline. This CDR3 comprises 12 residues. Trimming left V 5 bases short and J 1 base short, with 5 bases between. The CDR3 sequence is CASSSANTEAFF. Here the CDR3 DNA reads TGTGCCAGCAGTTCCGCGAACACTGAAGCTTTCTTT.

V is TRBV7-8 and J is TRBJ1-4; D is unclear. The ends were cut back, 5 bases at V and 8 bases at J, with 15 bases in the middle. The CDR3 has 14 residues. CDR1 and CDR2 from the germline V gene are SGHVS and FQNEAQ. In DNA form, the CDR3 reads TGTGCCAGCAGCCGGAGTAGGGCCGAAGAAAAACTGTTTTTT. This codes for CASSRSRAEEKLFF.

The chain joins TRBV9 to TRBJ1-4, with 8 bases fitting TRBD1. V lost 2 bases to trimming and J lost 3 bases; unmatched junction nucleotides: 3. The CDR3 loop spans 15 amino acids. Germline CDR1 SGDLS, CDR2 YYNGEE. The CDR3 DNA follows: TGTGCCAGCAGCGTCTCGACAGGGGCTAATGAAAAACTGTTTTTT. Its protein product is CASSVSTGANEKLFF.

This chain uses TRBV27 with TRBJ2-7; 7 positions agree with TRBD1. Germline CDR1 reads MNHEY; CDR2 reads SMNVEV (reference sequence). V shed 4 bases, J shed 2 bases, and the junction held 8 bases outside the gene matches. The CDR3 is 15 amino acids. In DNA form, the CDR3 reads TGTGCCAGCAGTTCTCGAGGGACAGCACCCTACGAGCAGTACTTC. It specifies CASSSRGTAPYEQYF.

The chain combines TRBV5-4 with TRBJ1-2, with D perhaps TRBD1 (6 bases). The germline CDR1 and CDR2 sequences are SGHNT and YYREEE (reference sequence). V was pared by 5 bases and J by 4 bases, with 15 bases between. This CDR3 has 14 residues. CDR3 nucleotide sequence: TGTGCCAGCAGTTCTCACATAGGGGGCTATGGCTACACCTTC. The encoded protein is CASSSHIGGYGYTF.

This clone was detected once. The chain joins TRBV14 to TRBJ1-2, with unresolved D. There are 14 residues in the CDR3. V lost 0 bases, J lost 4 bases, and 9 bases lay in between. In germline, CDR1 is SGHDN, CDR2 FVKESK. CDR3 coding DNA: TGTGCCAGCAGCCAAGATCACGTCTTCTATGGCTACACCTTC. The encoded protein is CASSQDHVFYGYTF. The full variable domain, its missing parts supplied by reference TRBV14 and TRBJ1-2, is EAGVTQFPSHSVIEKGQTVTLRCDPISGHDNLYWYRRVMGKEIKFLLHFVKESKQDESGMPNNRFLAERTGGTYSTLKVQPAELEDSGVYFCASSQDHVFYGYTFGSGTRLTVV.

This chain joins TRBV6-2 or TRBV6-3 and TRBJ2-1, with 10 positions matching TRBD1. Germline V gene sequence: CDR1 MNHEY, CDR2 SVGEGT. The V and J ends lost 0 bases and 7 bases, in that order; junction bases with no gene match: 9. The CDR3 covers 17 residues. As DNA, the CDR3 is TGTGCCAGCAGTTACTCGCCTGGCGGACAGGGGGTAAATGAGCAGTTCTTC. Encoded protein: CASSYSPGGQGVNEQFF.

This clone was seen a few times. This chain uses TRBV7-3 with TRBJ1-4; tentative D call: TRBD1 (5 bases). The V gene's germline CDR1 is SGHTA and CDR2 FQGTGA. Deletions cut 5 bases from V and 5 bases from J, with 15 bases between. The CDR3 loop spans 15 amino acids. This chain's CDR3 is CASSPGTLKNEKLFF. CDR3 in DNA: TGTGCCAGCAGCCCGGGGACTCTTAAAAATGAAAAACTGTTTTTT.

The chain couples TRBV2 to TRBJ1-1; D is perhaps TRBD1 (5 bases). The ends were cut back, 0 bases at V and 0 bases at J, with 20 bases in the middle. The CDR3 runs 19 residues. The germline CDR1 and CDR2 sequences are SNHLY and FYNNEI. In DNA form, the CDR3 reads TGTGCCAGCAGTGAAGCGGATAGGTGGGGACCCCAGATGAACACTGAAGCTTTCTTT. Residues: CASSEADRWGPQMNTEAFF.

CDR3 region: CASGWDEAFF. DNA of the CDR3: TGTGCCAGCGGGTGGGACGAAGCTTTCTTT. The rearrangement uses TRBV7-9 and TRBJ1-1; D possibly corresponds to TRBD1 (5 bases). CDR3 length: 10 residues. V was clipped by 8 bases and J by 8 bases, with 9 bases between them. Germline V gives CDR1 SEHNR, CDR2 FQNEAQ (reference sequence).

The chain joins TRBV27 to TRBJ1-1; the D is unclear. Germline-derived CDR1 and CDR2 are MNHEY and SMNVEV (reference sequence). V was shortened by 7 bases and J by 1 base, with 10 bases between the two germline ends. The CDR3 sequence is 13 residues long. CDR3 amino acids: CASNPNRNTEAFF. The CDR3 nucleotides read TGTGCCAGCAACCCTAACAGGAACACTGAAGCTTTCTTT.

The rearrangement joins TRBV7-2 to TRBJ1-6, with 7 bases identical to TRBD1. The junction had 3 bases not matched to a gene; V was cut back by 5 bases and J by 2 bases. Germline V gene sequence: CDR1 SGHTA, CDR2 FQGNSA. CDR3 length: 15 amino acids. This CDR3 reads CASSRDRAYNSPLHF. The CDR3, as DNA: TGTGCCAGCAGCCGCGACAGGGCCTATAATTCACCCCTCCACTTT.

This clone was counted once. The chain couples TRBV2 to TRBJ1-5; D is uncertain. V was cut by 4 bases and J by 3 bases, with 10 bases left in between. CDR3 length: 14 residues. Per germline, CDR1 SNHLY and CDR2 FYNNEI. In DNA form, the CDR3 reads TGTGCCAGCAGTGCCAGAATTATCAATCAGCCCCAGCATTTT. Its protein is CASSARIINQPQHF.

The genes are TRBV7-3 and TRBJ2-5, with TRBD1 as a possible D gene (5 bases). The CDR3 runs 22 residues. Germline CDR1 and CDR2: SGHTA and FQGTGA. Trimming took off 5 bases at V and 4 bases at J, with 38 bases between the two ends. The CDR3 loop is CASSNHTKKLHAWGWGLETQYF. The CDR3 nucleotides read TGTGCCAGCAGCAACCACACGAAAAAATTACATGCCTGGGGATGGGGCTTAGAGACCCAGTACTTC.